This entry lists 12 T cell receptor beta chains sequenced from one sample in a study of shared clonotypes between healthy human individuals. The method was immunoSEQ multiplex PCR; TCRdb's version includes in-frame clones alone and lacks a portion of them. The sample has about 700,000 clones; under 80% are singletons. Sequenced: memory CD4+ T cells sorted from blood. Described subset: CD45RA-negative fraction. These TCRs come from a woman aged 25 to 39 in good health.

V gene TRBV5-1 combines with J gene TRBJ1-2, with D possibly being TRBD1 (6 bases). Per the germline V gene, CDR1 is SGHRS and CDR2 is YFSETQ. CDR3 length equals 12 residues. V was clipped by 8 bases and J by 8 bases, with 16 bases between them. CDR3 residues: CASREGERGYTF. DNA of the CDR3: TGCGCCAGTCGAGAGGGGGAAAGAGGCTACACCTTC.

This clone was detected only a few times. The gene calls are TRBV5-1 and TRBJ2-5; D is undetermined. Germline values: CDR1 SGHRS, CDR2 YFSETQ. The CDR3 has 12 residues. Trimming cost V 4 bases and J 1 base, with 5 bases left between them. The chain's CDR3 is CASSVIQETQYF. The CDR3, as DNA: TGCGCCAGCAGCGTTATCCAAGAGACCCAGTACTTC.

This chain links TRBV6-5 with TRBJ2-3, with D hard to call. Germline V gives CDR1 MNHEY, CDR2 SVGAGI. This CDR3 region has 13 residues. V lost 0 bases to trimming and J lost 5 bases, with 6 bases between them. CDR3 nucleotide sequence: TGTGCCAGCAGTTACTCGCCGGGAGATACGCAGTATTTT. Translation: CASSYSPGDTQYF.

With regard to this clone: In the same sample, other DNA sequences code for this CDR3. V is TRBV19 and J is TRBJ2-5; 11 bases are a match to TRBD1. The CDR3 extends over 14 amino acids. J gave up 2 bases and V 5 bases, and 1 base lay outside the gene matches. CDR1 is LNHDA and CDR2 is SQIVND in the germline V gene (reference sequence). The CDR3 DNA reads TGTGCCAGTAGTGGGACAGGGGGGCAAGAGACCCAGTACTTC. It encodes CASSGTGGQETQYF.

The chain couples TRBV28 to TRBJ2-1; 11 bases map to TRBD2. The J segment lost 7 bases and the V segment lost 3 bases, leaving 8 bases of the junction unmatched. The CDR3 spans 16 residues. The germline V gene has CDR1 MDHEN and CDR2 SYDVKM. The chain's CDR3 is CASSFSSGRMVNEQFF. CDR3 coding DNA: TGTGCCAGCAGTTTCTCTAGCGGGAGGATGGTGAATGAGCAGTTCTTC.

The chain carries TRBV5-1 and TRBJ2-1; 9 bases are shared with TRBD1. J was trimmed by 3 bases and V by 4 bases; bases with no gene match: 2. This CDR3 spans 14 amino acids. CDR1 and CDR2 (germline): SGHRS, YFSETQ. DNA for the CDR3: TGCGCCAGCAGCACGGGACAGGGCTACAATGAGCAGTTCTTC. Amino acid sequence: CASSTGQGYNEQFF. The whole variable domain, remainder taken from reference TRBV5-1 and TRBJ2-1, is KAGVTQTPRYLIKTRGQQVTLSCSPISGHRSVSWYQQTPGQGLQFLFEYFSETQRNKGNFPGRFSGRQFSNSRSEMNVSTLELGDSALYLCASSTGQGYNEQFFGPGTRLTVL.

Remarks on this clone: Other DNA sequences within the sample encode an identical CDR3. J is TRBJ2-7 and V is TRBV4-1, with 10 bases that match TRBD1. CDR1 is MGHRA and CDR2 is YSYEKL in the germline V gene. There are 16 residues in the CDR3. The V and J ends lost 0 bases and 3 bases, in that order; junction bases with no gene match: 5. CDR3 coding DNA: TGCGCCAGCAGCCAAGAACGCCGGGACAGGGGCTACGAGCAGTACTTC. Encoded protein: CASSQERRDRGYEQYF.

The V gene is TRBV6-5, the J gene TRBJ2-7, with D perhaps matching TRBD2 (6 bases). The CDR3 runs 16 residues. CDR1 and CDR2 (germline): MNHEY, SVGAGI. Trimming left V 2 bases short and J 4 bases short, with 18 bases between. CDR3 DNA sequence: TGTGCCAGCAGTTACATTAGCGGCAAACCATTTTACGAGCAGTACTTC. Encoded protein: CASSYISGKPFYEQYF.

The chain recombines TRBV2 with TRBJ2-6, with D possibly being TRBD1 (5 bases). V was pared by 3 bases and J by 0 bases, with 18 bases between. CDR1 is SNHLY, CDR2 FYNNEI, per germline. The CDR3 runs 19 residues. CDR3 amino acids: CASSDVHIGEASGANVLTF. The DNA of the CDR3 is TGTGCCAGCAGTGATGTTCACATAGGGGAAGCCTCTGGGGCCAACGTCCTGACTTTC.

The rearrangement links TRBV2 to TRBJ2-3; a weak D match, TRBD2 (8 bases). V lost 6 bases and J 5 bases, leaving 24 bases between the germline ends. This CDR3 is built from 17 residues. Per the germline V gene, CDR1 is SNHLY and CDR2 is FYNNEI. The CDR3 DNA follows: TGTGCCAGCAGCTACAGACCGGGACTAGGGGGCCAAGATACGCAGTATTTT. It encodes CASSYRPGLGGQDTQYF. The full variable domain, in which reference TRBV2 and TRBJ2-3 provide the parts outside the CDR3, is EPEVTQTPSHQVTQMGQEVILRCVPISNHLYFYWYRQILGQKVEFLVSFYNNEISEKSEIFDDQFSVERPDGSNFTLKIRSTKLEDSAMYFCASSYRPGLGGQDTQYFGPGTRLTVL.

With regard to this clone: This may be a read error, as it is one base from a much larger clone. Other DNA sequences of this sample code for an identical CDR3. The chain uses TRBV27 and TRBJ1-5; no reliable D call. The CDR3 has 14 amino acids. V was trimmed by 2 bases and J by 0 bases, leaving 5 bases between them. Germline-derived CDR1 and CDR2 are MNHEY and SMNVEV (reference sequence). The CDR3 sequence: CASSLGYSNQPQHF. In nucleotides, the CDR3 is TGTGCCAGCAGTTTAGGGTATAGCAATCAGCCCCAGCATTTT.

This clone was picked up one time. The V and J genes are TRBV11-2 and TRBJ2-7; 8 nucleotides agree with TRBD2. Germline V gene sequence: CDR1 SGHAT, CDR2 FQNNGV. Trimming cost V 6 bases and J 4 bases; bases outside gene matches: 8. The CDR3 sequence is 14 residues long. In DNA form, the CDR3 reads TGTGCCAGCAGGAAGGCAGCGGGAGATTACGAGCAGTACTTC. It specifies CASRKAAGDYEQYF.